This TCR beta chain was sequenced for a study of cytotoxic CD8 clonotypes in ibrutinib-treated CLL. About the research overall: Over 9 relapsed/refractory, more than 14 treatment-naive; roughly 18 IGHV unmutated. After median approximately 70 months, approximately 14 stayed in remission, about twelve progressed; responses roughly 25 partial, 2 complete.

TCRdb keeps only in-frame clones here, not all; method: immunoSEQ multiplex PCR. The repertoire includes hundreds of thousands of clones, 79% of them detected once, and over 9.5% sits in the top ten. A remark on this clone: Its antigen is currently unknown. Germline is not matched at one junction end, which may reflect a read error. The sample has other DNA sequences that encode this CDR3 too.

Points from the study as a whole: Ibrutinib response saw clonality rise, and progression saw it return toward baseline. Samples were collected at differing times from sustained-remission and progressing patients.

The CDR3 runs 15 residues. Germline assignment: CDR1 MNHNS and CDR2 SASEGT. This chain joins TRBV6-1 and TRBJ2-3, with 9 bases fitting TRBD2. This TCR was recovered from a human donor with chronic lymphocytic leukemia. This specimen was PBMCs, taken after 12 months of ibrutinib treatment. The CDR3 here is CASSALAGSTDTQYF. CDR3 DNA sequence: TGTGCCAGCAGTGCCCTAGCGGGGAGCACAGATACGCAATATTTT.